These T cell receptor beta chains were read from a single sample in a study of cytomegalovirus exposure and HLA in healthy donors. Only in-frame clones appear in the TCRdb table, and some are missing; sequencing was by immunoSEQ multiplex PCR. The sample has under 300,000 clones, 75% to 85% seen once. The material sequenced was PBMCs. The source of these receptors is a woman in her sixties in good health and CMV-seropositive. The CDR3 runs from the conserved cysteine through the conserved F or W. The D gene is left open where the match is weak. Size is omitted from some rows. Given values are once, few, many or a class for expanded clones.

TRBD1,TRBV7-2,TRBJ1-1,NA,CASSITTGGYTEAFF,TGTGCCAGCAGCATAACGACAGGGGGTTACACTGAAGCTTTCTTT
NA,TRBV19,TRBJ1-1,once,CASSPWGRVAEAFF,TGTGCCAGTAGTCCCTGGGGGCGTGTCGCTGAAGCTTTCTTT
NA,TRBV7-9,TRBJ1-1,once,CASSIDLDRPTEAFF,TGTGCCAGCAGCATAGACCTGGACAGACCAACTGAAGCTTTCTTT
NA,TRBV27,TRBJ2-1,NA,CASSLALHNEQFF,TGTGCCAGCAGTTTAGCGCTGCACAATGAGCAGTTCTTC
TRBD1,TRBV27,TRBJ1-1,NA,CASSVYPGQGSNTEAFF,TGTGCCAGCAGTGTATATCCGGGACAGGGCTCGAACACTGAAGCTTTCTTT
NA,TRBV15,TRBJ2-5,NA,CATSREGRYRSPQETQYF,TGTGCCACCAGCAGAGAGGGCCGATACCGTTCACCCCAAGAGACCCAGTACTTC
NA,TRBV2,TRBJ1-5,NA,CASGRRDTSNQPQHF,TGTGCCAGCGGACGCCGGGACACCAGCAATCAGCCCCAGCATTTT
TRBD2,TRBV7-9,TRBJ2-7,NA,CASSGGLAGAYEQYF,TGTGCCAGCAGCGGGGGGCTAGCGGGTGCCTACGAGCAGTACTTC
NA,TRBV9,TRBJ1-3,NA,CASSVEGVAGNTIYF,TGTGCCAGCAGCGTAGAGGGGGTAGCTGGAAACACCATATATTTT
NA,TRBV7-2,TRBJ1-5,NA,CASSLGGQNQPQHF,TGTGCCAGCAGCTTAGGTGGACAGAATCAGCCCCAGCATTTT
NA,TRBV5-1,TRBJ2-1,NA,CASSLDSADNEQFF,TGCGCCAGCAGCTTGGATTCAGCGGACAATGAGCAGTTCTTC
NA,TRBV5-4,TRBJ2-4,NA,CASSHGGLAKNIQYF,TGTGCCAGCAGCCACGGGGGACTAGCCAAAAACATTCAGTACTTC
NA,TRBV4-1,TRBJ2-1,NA,CASRLSRGQSLPKNEQFF,TGCGCCAGTCGCCTCTCCAGAGGACAGTCCTTACCTAAGAATGAGCAGTTCTTC
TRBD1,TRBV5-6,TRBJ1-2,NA,CASSLWGQGRGYTF,TGTGCCAGCAGCTTGTGGGGACAGGGTAGGGGCTACACCTTC
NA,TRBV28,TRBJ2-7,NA,CASSLVQGLNYEQYF,TGTGCCAGCAGTCTCGTACAGGGATTAAACTACGAGCAGTACTTC
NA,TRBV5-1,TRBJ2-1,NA,CASSLGLVNEQFF,TGCGCCAGCAGCTTGGGTCTAGTCAATGAGCAGTTCTTC